A selection of T cell receptor beta chains follows, all from one sample in a study of PD-L1 blockade in urothelial cancer. Using immunoSEQ multiplex PCR, the repertoire was profiled, and TCRdb retains in-frame clones only, with some absent. Of over 20,000 clones in the sample, about 86% were seen once. Sample: PBMCs, taken around atezolizumab (anti-PD-L1) treatment. All receptors derive from a man in his 60s with urothelial cancer. Both conserved end residues are trimmed from each CDR3.

TRBJ1-1,17,TRBV6-4,ASSDPQEGRLVVNTEAF
TRBJ2-3,14,TRBV27,ASSLVAGSSTDTQY
TRBJ2-1,15,TRBV19,ASSHSKKTGSYNEQF
TRBJ2-7,12,TRBV7-8,ASSPRGIPYEQY
TRBJ1-2,13,TRBV4-1,ASSQGPGGIYGYT
TRBJ2-3,15,TRBV18,ASSPSLAGGHMDTQY
TRBJ2-7,13,TRBV5-6,ASSSRGAHPYEQY
TRBJ1-1,10,TRBV10-3,AISALNTEAF
TRBJ2-6,14,TRBV7-9,ASSSGLSSGANVLT
TRBJ2-7,13,TRBV5-1,ASSLGLAGGPGQY
TRBJ2-7,11,TRBV28,ASRNRGLYEQY
TRBJ1-1,12,TRBV5-1,ASSVRQGNTEAF
TRBJ1-2,11,TRBV6-5,ASTLPGGKGYT
TRBJ2-1,13,TRBV4-1,ASSQQLGQANEQF
TRBJ1-1,13,TRBV7-9,ASGAQGIWDTEAF
TRBJ2-2,13,TRBV5-1,ASRGYRGNTGELF
TRBJ1-1,12,TRBV29-1,SVSPQGRAAEAF
TRBJ2-7,13,TRBV5-1,ASSLDGTVIYEQY
TRBJ1-3,14,TRBV7-2,ASSYQGPKGGNTIY
TRBJ2-7,10,TRBV30,AWSSASYEQY
TRBJ2-7,13,TRBV4-2,ASSQDSSSAYEQY
TRBJ2-2,14,TRBV5-1,ASSLEAAGYAGELF
TRBJ1-2,14,TRBV6-5,ASSYSGQGAPYGYT
TRBJ2-3,16,TRBV5-6,ASSFIRPGQGRTDTQY
TRBJ1-2,12,TRBV5-1,ASSLQGTSYGYT
TRBJ2-3,14,TRBV5-5,ASSLETSQKVGTQY
TRBJ2-5,13,TRBV9,ASSVRDRDQETQY
TRBJ1-1,13,TRBV11-1,ASSRELGQGTEAF
TRBJ1-4,13,TRBV5-1,ASSLGTGTMVKLF
TRBJ2-3,14,TRBV2,ASKGTSGISTDTQY
TRBJ1-1,12,TRBV9,ASSVVGPSTEAF
TRBJ1-2,12,TRBV7-9,ASSPRQPYYGYT
TRBJ2-1,14,TRBV9,ASSVSGRAEYNEQF
TRBJ1-4,12,TRBV5-1,ASSRTGENEKLF
TRBJ2-7,12,TRBV11-1,ASSFGGATYEQY
TRBJ1-2,12,TRBV28,ASSFGQGNYGYT
TRBJ2-7,12,TRBV5-1,ASSIQGGVYEQY
TRBJ1-3,11,TRBV9,ASSVSPGNTIY
TRBJ1-1,13,TRBV6-5,ASGHLRGGPTEAF
TRBJ2-7,11,TRBV9,ASSVETGGEQY
TRBJ2-3,18,TRBV9,ASSVEGLGGQPRVADTQY
TRBJ1-6,12,TRBV27,ASSGGFYNSPLH
TRBJ1-2,11,TRBV11-2,ASSLDLRHGYT